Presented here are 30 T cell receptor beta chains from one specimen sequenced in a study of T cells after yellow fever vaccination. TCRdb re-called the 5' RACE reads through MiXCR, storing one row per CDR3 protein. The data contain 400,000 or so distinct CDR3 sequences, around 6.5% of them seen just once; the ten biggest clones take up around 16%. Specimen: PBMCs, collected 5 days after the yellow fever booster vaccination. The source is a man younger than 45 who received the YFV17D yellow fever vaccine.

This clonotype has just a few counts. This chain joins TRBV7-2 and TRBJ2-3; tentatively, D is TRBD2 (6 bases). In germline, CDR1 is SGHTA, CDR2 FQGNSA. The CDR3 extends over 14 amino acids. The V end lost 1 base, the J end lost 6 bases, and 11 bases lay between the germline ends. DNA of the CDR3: TGTGCCAGCAGCTTAGGGGGGGTGAGGGATACGCAGTATTTT. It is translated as CASSLGGVRDTQYF.

The CDR3 coding sequence is TGCGCCAGCAGTCTTAAGCAGAGAAGAATCCCTGAAAACACCGGGGAGCTGTTTTTT. Its translation is CASSLKQRRIPENTGELFF. V and J are TRBV23-1 and TRBJ2-2, with D unresolved. TRBV23-1 is sorted into the ORF group, with uncertain function. Deletions cut 4 bases from V and 2 bases from J, with 23 bases between. The CDR3 has 19 residues.

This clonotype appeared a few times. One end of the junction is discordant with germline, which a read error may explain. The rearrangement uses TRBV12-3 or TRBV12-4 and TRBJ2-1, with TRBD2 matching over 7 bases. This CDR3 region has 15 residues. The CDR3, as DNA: TGTGCCAGCAGTATAGCGGGCCGCTCCTACAATGAGCAGTTCTTC. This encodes CASSIAGRSYNEQFF.

The chain's CDR3 is CASSLAGINNEQFF. The CDR3 DNA sequence: TGTGCCAGCAGTCTAGCGGGAATCAACAATGAGCAGTTCTTC. The gene calls are TRBV6-1 and TRBJ2-1; 9 bases match TRBD2. V gave up 5 bases and J gave up 5 bases; unmatched junction bases: 4. CDR1 MNHNS and CDR2 SASEGT come from the germline V gene. The CDR3 covers 14 residues.

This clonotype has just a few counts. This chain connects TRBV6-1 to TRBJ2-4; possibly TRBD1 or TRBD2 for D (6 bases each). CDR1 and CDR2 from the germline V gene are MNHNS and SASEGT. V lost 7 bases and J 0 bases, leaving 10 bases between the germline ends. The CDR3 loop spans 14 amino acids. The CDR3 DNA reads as TGTGCCAGCAAGGGGGGACTAGCCAAAAACATTCAGTACTTC. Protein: CASKGGLAKNIQYF.

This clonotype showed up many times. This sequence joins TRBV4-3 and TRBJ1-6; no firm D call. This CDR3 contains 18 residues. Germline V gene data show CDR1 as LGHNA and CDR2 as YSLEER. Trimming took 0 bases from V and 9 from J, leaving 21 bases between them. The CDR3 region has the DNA TGCGCCAGCAGCCAAGATCTAGGAGACACTCATGCCCCTTCACCCCTCCACTTT. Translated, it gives CASSQDLGDTHAPSPLHF.

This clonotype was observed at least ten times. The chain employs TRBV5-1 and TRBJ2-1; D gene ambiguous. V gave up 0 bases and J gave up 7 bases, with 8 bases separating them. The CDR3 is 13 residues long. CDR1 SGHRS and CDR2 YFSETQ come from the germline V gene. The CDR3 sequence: CASSLEGWNEQFF. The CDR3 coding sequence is TGCGCCAGCAGCTTGGAAGGGTGGAATGAGCAGTTCTTC.

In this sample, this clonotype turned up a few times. CDR3 nucleotides: TGCAGCGCTGGGGAAGGGGGGGCCGGGGAGCTGTTTTTT. It is translated as CSAGEGGAGELFF. V gene TRBV29-1 combines with J gene TRBJ2-2; a weak D match, TRBD2 (7 bases). Trimming shortened V by 7 bases and J by 6 bases, and 15 bases separated the two germline ends. CDR1 is SQVTM, CDR2 ANQGSEA, per germline. CDR3 size: 13 residues.

The CDR3 coding sequence is TGTGCCAGCAGCCAGGGGGCATTGGCTGTCTATGGCGAGCAGTACTTC. This encodes CASSQGALAVYGEQYF. The V call is TRBV14, the J call TRBJ2-7; perhaps TRBD1 as D (6 bases). The CDR3 sequence is 16 residues long. Per the germline V gene, CDR1 is SGHDN and CDR2 is FVKESK. Trimming cost V 3 bases and J 6 bases, with 21 bases left between them.

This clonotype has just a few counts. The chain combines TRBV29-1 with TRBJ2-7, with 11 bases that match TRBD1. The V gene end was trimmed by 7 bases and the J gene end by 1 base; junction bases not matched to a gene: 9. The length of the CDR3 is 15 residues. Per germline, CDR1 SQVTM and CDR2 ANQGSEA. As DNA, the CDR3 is TGCAGCGGAGGGACAGGGGGTGGGAGGTCCTACGAGCAGTACTTC. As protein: CSGGTGGGRSYEQYF.

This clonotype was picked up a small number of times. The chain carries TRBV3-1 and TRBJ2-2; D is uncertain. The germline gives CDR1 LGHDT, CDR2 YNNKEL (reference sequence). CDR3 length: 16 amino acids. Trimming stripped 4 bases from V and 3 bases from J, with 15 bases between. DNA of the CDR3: TGTGCCAGCAGCCCGTGGGTCTGGACCTACACCGGGGAGCTGTTTTTT. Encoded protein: CASSPWVWTYTGELFF. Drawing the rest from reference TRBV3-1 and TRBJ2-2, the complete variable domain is DTAVSQTPKYLVTQMGNDKSIKCEQNLGHDTMYWYKQDSKKFLKIMFSYNNKELIINETVPNRFSPKSPDKAHLNLHINSLELGDSAVYFCASSPWVWTYTGELFFGEGSRLTVL.

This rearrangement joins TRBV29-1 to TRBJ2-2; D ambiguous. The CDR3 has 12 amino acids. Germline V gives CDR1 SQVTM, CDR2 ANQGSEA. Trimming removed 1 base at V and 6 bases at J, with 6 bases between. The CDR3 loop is CSVEANSGELFF. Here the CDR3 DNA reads TGCAGCGTTGAAGCTAACTCCGGGGAGCTGTTTTTT.

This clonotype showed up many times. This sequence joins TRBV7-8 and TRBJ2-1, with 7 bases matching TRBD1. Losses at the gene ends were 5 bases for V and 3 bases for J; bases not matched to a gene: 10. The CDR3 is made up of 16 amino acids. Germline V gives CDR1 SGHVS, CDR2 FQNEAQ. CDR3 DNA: TGTGCCAGCAGCGTTGGGCCGGGACAGAACTACAATGAGCAGTTCTTC. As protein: CASSVGPGQNYNEQFF. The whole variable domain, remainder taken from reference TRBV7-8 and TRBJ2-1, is GAGVSQSPRYKVAKRGQDVALRCDPISGHVSLFWYQQALGQGPEFLTYFQNEAQLDKSGLPSDRFFAERPEGSVSTLKIQRTQQEDSAVYLCASSVGPGQNYNEQFFGPGTRLTVL.

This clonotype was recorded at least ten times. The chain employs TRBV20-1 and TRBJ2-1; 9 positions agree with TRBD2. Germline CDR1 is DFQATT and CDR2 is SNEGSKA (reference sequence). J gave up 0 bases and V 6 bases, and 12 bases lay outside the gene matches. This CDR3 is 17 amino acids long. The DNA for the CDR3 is TGCAGTGCAAGGACTAGCGAACGAAGGAGCTCCTACAATGAGCAGTTCTTC. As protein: CSARTSERRSSYNEQFF.

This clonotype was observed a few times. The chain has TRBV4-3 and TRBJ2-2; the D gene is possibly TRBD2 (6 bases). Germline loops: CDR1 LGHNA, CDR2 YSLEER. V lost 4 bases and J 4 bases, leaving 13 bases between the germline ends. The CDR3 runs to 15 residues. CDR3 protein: CASSPEGWRTGELFF. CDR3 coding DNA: TGCGCCAGCAGCCCGGAGGGGTGGCGCACCGGGGAGCTGTTTTTT.

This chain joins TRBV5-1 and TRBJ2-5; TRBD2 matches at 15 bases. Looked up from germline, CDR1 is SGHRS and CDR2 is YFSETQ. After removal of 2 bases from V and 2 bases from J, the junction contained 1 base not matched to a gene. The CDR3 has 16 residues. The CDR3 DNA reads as TGCGCCAGCAGCTTTGGACTAGCGGGAGGGCAAGAGACCCAGTACTTC. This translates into CASSFGLAGGQETQYF.

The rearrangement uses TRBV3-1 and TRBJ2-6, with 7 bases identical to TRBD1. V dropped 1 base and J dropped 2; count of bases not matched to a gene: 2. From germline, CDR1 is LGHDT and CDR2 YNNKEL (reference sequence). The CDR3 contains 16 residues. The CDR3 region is CASSQGTGAGANVLTF. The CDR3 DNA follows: TGTGCCAGCAGCCAAGGTACAGGGGCTGGGGCCAACGTCCTGACTTTC.

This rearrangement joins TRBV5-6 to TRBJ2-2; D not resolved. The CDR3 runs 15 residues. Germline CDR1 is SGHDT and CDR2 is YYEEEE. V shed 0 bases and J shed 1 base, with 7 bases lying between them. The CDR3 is CASSLAVVNTGELFF. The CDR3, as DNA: TGTGCCAGCAGCTTGGCGGTTGTGAACACCGGGGAGCTGTTTTTT.

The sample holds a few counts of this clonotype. CDR3 in amino acids: CASSGPLGTGLYEQFF. The CDR3 DNA sequence: TGTGCCAGTAGTGGCCCGCTTGGGACAGGGTTGTATGAGCAGTTCTTC. The rearrangement links TRBV19 to TRBJ2-1, with TRBD1 matching 9 bases. This CDR3 spans 16 amino acids. CDR1 and CDR2 from the germline V gene are LNHDA and SQIVND (reference sequence). Germline trimming cut 5 bases from V and 8 bases from J; bases unmatched to any gene: 13.

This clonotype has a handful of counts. In nucleotides, the CDR3 is TGTGCCAGCAGTTCAGGGGACAGGGTATTAGAGACCCAGTACTTC. As protein: CASSSGDRVLETQYF. V and J are TRBV6-5 and TRBJ2-5; TRBD1 matches 9 bases. The V gene's germline CDR1 is MNHEY and CDR2 SVGAGI. Trimming took 4 bases from V and 4 from J; bases not matched to a gene: 7. This CDR3 has 15 residues.

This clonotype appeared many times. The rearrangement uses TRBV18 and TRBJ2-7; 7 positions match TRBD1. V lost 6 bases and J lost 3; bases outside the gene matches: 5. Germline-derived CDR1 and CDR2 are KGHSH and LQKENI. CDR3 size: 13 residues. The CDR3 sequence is CASSLWDSYEQYF. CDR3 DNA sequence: TGTGCCAGCTCCCTTTGGGACAGCTACGAGCAGTACTTC.

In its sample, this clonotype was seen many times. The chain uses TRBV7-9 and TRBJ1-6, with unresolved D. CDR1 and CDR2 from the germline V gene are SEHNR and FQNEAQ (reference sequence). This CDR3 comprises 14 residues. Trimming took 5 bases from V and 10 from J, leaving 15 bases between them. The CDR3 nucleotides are TGTGCCAGCAGCCCCTCTAGGGTAGGGTCACCCCTCCACTTT. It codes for CASSPSRVGSPLHF.

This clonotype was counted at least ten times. The CDR3 DNA is TGTGCCACCTCAGGGACCGGGGACAATAAAGATACGCAGTATTTT. Translated, it gives CATSGTGDNKDTQYF. V and J are TRBV24-1 and TRBJ2-3; tentatively, D is TRBD1 (6 bases). V was cut by 9 bases and J by 5 bases, with 20 bases left in between. In germline, CDR1 is KGHDR, CDR2 SFDVKD. The CDR3 sequence is 15 residues long.

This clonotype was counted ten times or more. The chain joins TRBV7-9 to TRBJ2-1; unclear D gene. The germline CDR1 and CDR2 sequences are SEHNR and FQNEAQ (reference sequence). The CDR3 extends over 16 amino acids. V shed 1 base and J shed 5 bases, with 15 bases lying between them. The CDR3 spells CASSLGPGLHDNEQFF. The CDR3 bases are TGTGCCAGCAGCTTAGGTCCGGGTCTTCATGACAATGAGCAGTTCTTC.

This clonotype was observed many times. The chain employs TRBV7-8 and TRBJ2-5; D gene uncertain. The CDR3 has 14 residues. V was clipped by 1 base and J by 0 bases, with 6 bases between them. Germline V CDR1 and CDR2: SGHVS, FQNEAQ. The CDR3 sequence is CASSLEYNQETQYF. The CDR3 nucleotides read TGTGCCAGCAGCTTAGAGTACAACCAAGAGACCCAGTACTTC. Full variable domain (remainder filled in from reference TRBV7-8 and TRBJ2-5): GAGVSQSPRYKVAKRGQDVALRCDPISGHVSLFWYQQALGQGPEFLTYFQNEAQLDKSGLPSDRFFAERPEGSVSTLKIQRTQQEDSAVYLCASSLEYNQETQYFGPGTRLLVL.

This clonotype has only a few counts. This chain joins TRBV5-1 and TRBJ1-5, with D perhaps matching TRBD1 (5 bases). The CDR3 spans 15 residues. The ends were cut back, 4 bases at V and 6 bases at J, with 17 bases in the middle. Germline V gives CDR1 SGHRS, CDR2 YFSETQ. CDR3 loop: CASSRGPSDGQPQHF. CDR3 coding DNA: TGCGCCAGCAGCCGGGGCCCTTCCGACGGTCAGCCCCAGCATTTT.

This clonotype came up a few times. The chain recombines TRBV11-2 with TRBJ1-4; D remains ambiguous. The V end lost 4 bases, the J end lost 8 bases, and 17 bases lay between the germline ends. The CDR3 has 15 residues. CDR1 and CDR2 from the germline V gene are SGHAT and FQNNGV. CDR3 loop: CASSSRTDRGEKLFF. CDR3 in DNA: TGTGCCAGCAGCTCGAGGACCGACCGAGGGGAAAAACTGTTTTTT.

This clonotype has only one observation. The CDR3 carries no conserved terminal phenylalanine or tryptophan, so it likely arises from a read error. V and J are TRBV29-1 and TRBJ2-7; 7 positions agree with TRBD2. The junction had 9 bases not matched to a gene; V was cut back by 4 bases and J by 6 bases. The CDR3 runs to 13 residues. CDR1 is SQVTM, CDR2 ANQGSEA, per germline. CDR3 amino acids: CSVAPGTTPEQYL. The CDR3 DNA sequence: TGCAGCGTTGCTCCGGGGACTACACCCGAGCAGTACCTC.

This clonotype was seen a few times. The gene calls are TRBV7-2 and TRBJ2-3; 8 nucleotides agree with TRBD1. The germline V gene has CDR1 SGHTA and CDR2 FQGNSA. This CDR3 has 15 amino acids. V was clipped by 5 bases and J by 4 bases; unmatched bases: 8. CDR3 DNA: TGTGCCAGCAGCCGCCGACAGGGGTCCTCAGATACGCAGTATTTT. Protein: CASSRRQGSSDTQYF.

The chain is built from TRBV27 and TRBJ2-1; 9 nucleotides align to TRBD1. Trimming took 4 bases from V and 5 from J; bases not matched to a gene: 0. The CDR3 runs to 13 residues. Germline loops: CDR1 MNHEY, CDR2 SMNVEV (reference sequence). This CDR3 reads CASSWTGDNEQFF. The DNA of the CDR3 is TGTGCCAGCAGTTGGACAGGGGACAATGAGCAGTTCTTC.